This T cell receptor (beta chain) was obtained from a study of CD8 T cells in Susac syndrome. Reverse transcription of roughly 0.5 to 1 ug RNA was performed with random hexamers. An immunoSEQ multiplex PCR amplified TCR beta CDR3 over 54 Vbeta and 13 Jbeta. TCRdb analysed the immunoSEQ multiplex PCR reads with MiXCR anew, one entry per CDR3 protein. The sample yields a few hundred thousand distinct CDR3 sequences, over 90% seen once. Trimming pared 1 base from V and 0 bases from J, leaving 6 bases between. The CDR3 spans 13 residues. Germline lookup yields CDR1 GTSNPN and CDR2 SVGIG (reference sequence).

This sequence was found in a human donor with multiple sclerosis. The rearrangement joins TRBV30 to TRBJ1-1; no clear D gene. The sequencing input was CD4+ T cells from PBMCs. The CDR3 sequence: CAWSEGMNTEAFF. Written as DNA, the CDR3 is TGTGCCTGGAGTGAGGGTATGAACACTGAAGCTTTCTTT. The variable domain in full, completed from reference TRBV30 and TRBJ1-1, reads SQTIHQWPATLVQPVGSPLSLECTVEGTSNPNLYWYRQAAGRGLQLLFYSVGIGQISSEVPQNLSASRPQDRQFILSSKKLLLSDSGFYLCAWSEGMNTEAFFGQGTRLTVV.